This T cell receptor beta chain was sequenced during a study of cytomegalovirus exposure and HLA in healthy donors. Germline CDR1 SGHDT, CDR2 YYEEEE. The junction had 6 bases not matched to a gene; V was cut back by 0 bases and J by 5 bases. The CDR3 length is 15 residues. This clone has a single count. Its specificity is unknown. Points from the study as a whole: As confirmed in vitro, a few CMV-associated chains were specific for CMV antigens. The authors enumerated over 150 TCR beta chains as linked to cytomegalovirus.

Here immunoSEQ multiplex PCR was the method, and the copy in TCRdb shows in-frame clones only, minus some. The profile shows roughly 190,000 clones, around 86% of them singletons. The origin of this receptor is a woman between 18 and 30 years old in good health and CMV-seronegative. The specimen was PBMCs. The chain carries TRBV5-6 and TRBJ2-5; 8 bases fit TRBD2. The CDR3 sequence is CASSLGFGGGETQYF. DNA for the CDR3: TGTGCCAGCAGCTTGGGTTTTGGCGGGGGGGAGACCCAGTACTTC.